This T cell receptor (beta chain) was sequenced for a study of blood T cell repertoires in COVID-19. V was trimmed by 0 bases and J by 8 bases, leaving 9 bases between them. The CDR3 loop spans 14 amino acids. Germline-derived CDR1 and CDR2 are SGHRS and YFSETQ. Method: immunoSEQ multiplex PCR; TCRdb's copy keeps in-frame clones and lacks some. The sample consists of fewer than 350,000 clones, around 90% of them appearing once. The sequenced material came from PBMCs or T cells enriched from blood (not recorded which). The V gene is TRBV5-1, the J gene TRBJ1-6; a weak D match, TRBD1 (6 bases). This TCR derives from a middle-aged woman with acute COVID-19. The CDR3: CASSLDRVDSPLHF. The DNA of the CDR3 is TGCGCCAGCAGCTTGGACAGGGTGGATTCACCCCTCCACTTT.